This T cell receptor (beta chain) stems from a study of cytomegalovirus exposure and HLA in healthy donors. This clone appeared a few times. In the PCR, 60 Vbeta and 13 Jbeta primers were used. Only in-frame clones appear in the TCRdb table, and some are missing; sequencing was by immunoSEQ multiplex PCR. The data show about 160,000 clones, about 68% seen once. Trimming took off 2 bases at V and 7 bases at J, with 15 bases between the two ends. The CDR3 extends over 14 amino acids. CDR1 and CDR2 (germline): GTSNPN, SVGIG (reference sequence). The sequencing input was PBMCs. This clonotype was obtained from a female donor in good health and CMV-seronegative. The genes are TRBV30 and TRBJ2-1; D is perhaps TRBD2 (6 bases). The chain's CDR3 is CAWSSWGEVNEQFF. CDR3 nucleotides: TGTGCCTGGAGTAGTTGGGGGGAAGTGAATGAGCAGTTCTTC.